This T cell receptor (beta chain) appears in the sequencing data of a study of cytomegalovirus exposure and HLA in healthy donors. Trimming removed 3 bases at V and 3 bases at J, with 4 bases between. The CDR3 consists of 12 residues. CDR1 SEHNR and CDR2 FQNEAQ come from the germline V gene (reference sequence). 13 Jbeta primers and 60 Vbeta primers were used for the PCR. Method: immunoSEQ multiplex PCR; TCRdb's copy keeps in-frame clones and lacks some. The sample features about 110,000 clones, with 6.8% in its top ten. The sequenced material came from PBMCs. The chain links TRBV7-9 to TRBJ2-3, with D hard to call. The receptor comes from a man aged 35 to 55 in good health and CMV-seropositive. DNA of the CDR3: TGTGCCAGCAGCTTCATGACAGATACGCAGTATTTT. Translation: CASSFMTDTQYF.